Presented here are 17 T cell receptor beta chains from one specimen sequenced in a study of early T cells in non-severe SARS-CoV-2 infection. MiXCR was run by TCRdb on the 5' RACE reads, yielding one entry per CDR3 protein. In the table there are around 40,000 distinct CDR3 sequences, about 5.8% of which are singletons. Sequencing was performed on whole blood. These receptor sequences come from an adult who was a healthcare worker with PCR-confirmed SARS-CoV-2 infection or an uninfected control (not recorded which).

This clonotype was counted ten times or more. This CDR3 reads CSAPPGGKETQYF. CDR3 bases: TGCAGTGCTCCCCCCGGAGGGAAAGAGACCCAGTACTTC. The chain carries TRBV20-1 and TRBJ2-5, with a tentative D call TRBD2 (6 bases). The CDR3 loop spans 13 amino acids. Trimming cost V 5 bases and J 3 bases, with 13 bases left between them. Per germline, CDR1 DFQATT and CDR2 SNEGSKA (reference sequence).

This clonotype was detected a few times. The chain is built from TRBV5-1 and TRBJ1-3, with TRBD1 matching over 8 bases. V was clipped by 5 bases and J by 2 bases; unmatched bases: 6. CDR1 is SGHRS, CDR2 YFSETQ, per germline. The CDR3 has 15 amino acids. CDR3 nucleotides: TGCGCCAGCAGAACCGGGACAGGCACTGGAAACACCATATATTTT. Encoded protein: CASRTGTGTGNTIYF.

This clonotype was picked up many times. V is TRBV7-3 and J is TRBJ2-7, with 7 bases fitting TRBD2. The CDR3 contains 16 residues. V lost 5 bases to trimming and J lost 4 bases; unmatched junction nucleotides: 14. The germline V gene has CDR1 SGHTA and CDR2 FQGTGA. The CDR3 sequence: CASSPGGLREGYEQYF. CDR3 nucleotides: TGTGCCAGCAGCCCCGGAGGCTTGAGGGAGGGTTACGAGCAGTACTTC.

This clonotype showed up many times. The chain carries TRBV2 and TRBJ2-7; tentatively, D is TRBD2 (5 bases). Germline loops: CDR1 SNHLY, CDR2 FYNNEI. The CDR3 is 13 amino acids. The ends were cut back, 7 bases at V and 5 bases at J, with 15 bases in the middle. The CDR3 here is CASMGAVLNEQYF. The CDR3 nucleotides are TGTGCCAGCATGGGAGCGGTACTGAACGAGCAGTACTTC.

The table lists this clonotype with many counts. The chain joins TRBV11-2 to TRBJ2-5; D may be TRBD1 (6 bases). The germline CDR1 and CDR2 sequences are SGHAT and FQNNGV. The CDR3 loop spans 13 amino acids. The V gene lost 4 bases and the J gene lost 1 base, with 7 bases spanning the gap. The CDR3 DNA is TGTGCCAGCAGCTGGGGGCCCCAAGAGACCCAGTACTTC. Amino acid sequence: CASSWGPQETQYF.

This clonotype was detected a few times. The chain uses TRBV10-1 and TRBJ1-3; no clear D gene. V was clipped by 2 bases and J by 7 bases, with 0 bases between them. CDR1 is WNHNN, CDR2 SYGVQD, per germline (reference sequence). The CDR3 is made up of 10 amino acids. CDR3 in amino acids: CASSENTIYF. The CDR3 coding sequence is TGCGCCAGCAGTGAGAACACCATATATTTT.

This chain connects TRBV28 to TRBJ1-6, with 7 nucleotides matching TRBD1. The CDR3 loop spans 14 amino acids. CDR1 and CDR2 from the germline V gene are MDHEN and SYDVKM. J was trimmed by 10 bases and V by 5 bases; bases with no gene match: 8. The CDR3 here is CASSLGQMRSPLHF. The CDR3 bases are TGTGCCAGCAGTCTGGGACAGATGAGATCACCCCTCCACTTT.

This clonotype has a count of ten or more. This sequence joins TRBV11-2 and TRBJ1-1; D is undetermined. Between the trimmed V and J ends, which lost 1 base and 11 bases, there was a span of 5 bases. The germline V gene encodes CDR1 SGHAT and CDR2 FQNNGV. This CDR3 region has 10 residues. The CDR3 sequence is CASSLVGAFF. In nucleotides, the CDR3 is TGTGCCAGCAGCTTAGTCGGGGCTTTCTTT.

V and J are TRBV18 and TRBJ2-5, with D unresolved. Trimming cost V 5 bases and J 0 bases, with 22 bases left between them. The CDR3 is 18 residues long. The germline V gene encodes CDR1 KGHSH and CDR2 LQKENI. In DNA form, the CDR3 reads TGTGCCAGCTCATCGTCCCCCGGGTTCCGGACCTACCAAGAGACCCAGTACTTC. Translation: CASSSSPGFRTYQETQYF.

This clonotype was seen many times. The chain links TRBV12-3 or TRBV12-4 to TRBJ1-2; 9 bases are a match to TRBD1. CDR3 length equals 13 residues. V shed 7 bases and J 8 bases; nucleotides not matched to a gene: 8. For the CDR3, the DNA is TGTGCCAGCACCCCAAGACAGGGGGGCGGCTACACCTTC. This sequence encodes CASTPRQGGGYTF.

The chain's CDR3 is CASSFRAEYNEQFF. The CDR3, as DNA: TGTGCCAGCAGTTTTAGGGCGGAATACAATGAGCAGTTCTTC. This sequence joins TRBV12-3 or TRBV12-4 and TRBJ2-1, with D uncertain. This CDR3 spans 14 amino acids. V gave up 3 bases and J gave up 4 bases, with 10 bases separating them.

This clonotype showed up just a few times. The V and J genes are TRBV7-6 and TRBJ2-3; a weak D match, TRBD2 (6 bases). CDR1 and CDR2 (germline): SGHVS, FNYEAQ. The CDR3 has 14 amino acids. V was shortened by 4 bases and J by 1 base, with 9 bases between the two germline ends. This chain's CDR3 is CASSWGLGTDTQYF. In DNA form, the CDR3 reads TGTGCCAGCAGCTGGGGACTCGGCACAGATACGCAGTATTTT.

This clonotype appeared many times. The V and J genes are TRBV7-2 and TRBJ2-7, with D perhaps TRBD2 (7 bases). Trimming removed 3 bases from V and 2 bases from J, with 11 bases in between. The germline gives CDR1 SGHTA, CDR2 FQGNSA. This CDR3 has 14 amino acids. CDR3 protein: CASSLAGAAYEQYF. The CDR3 DNA reads as TGTGCCAGCAGCTTGGCGGGGGCCGCCTACGAGCAGTACTTC.

This clonotype was counted a few times. The chain uses TRBV28 and TRBJ1-4, with TRBD1 identical over 7 bases. V shed 3 bases, J shed 11 bases, and the junction held 15 bases outside the gene matches. The CDR3 consists of 16 residues. CDR1 is MDHEN, CDR2 SYDVKM, per germline. The CDR3 DNA reads as TGTGCCAGCAGTTTCCCACAGGGGCATTCACTTACGAAACTGTTTTTT. Its translation: CASSFPQGHSLTKLFF.

By share, this clonotype ranks as medium-sized (0.01 to 0.1%). The chain combines TRBV9 with TRBJ1-5; the D gene is possibly TRBD1 (6 bases). The CDR3 length is 15 residues. The germline V and J ends were trimmed by 1 base and 3 bases, with 11 bases remaining between them. The germline V gene encodes CDR1 SGDLS and CDR2 YYNGEE. The CDR3 region is CASSVTGQSNQPQHF. The CDR3 DNA follows: TGTGCCAGCAGCGTAACAGGACAGTCCAATCAGCCCCAGCATTTT.

The chain recombines TRBV11-2 with TRBJ2-7; 12 bases agree with TRBD2. The trim removed 2 bases at V and 4 bases at J, leaving 3 bases unmatched. The CDR3 spans 15 residues. Germline V gene data show CDR1 as SGHAT and CDR2 as FQNNGV. CDR3 sequence: CASSLPTSGRYEQYF. The CDR3 bases are TGTGCCAGCAGCTTACCCACTAGCGGGAGGTACGAGCAGTACTTC.

V and J are TRBV6-5 and TRBJ2-7; the D gene is possibly TRBD1 (6 bases). V was cut by 6 bases and J by 5 bases, with 8 bases left in between. This CDR3 has 11 residues. Germline V gene data show CDR1 as MNHEY and CDR2 as SVGAGI. Written as DNA, the CDR3 is TGTGCCAGCAGACAGGGACACGAGCAGTACTTC. Translated, it gives CASRQGHEQYF.